The rows below give T cell receptor beta chains drawn from one sample of a study of cytomegalovirus exposure and HLA in healthy donors. The table came from immunoSEQ multiplex PCR; TCRdb's copy has only in-frame clones and leaves some out. The table lists more than 85,000 clones, roughly 88% of them singletons. Sequencing was performed on PBMCs. Receptors were obtained from a woman aged 25 to 39 in good health and CMV-seropositive. CDR3s include the opening cysteine and the closing phenylalanine or tryptophan. A D gene is named only where the DNA matches it firmly. A clone size is listed for some rows: how often the clone was seen (once, few, many), or a class if it is expanded.

V gene	D gene	clone size	J gene	CDR3 DNA	CDR3 protein
TRBV7-9	TRBD1	.	TRBJ2-7	TGTGCCAGCAGCTCCTACTTGACAGGGGGCGGCGACGAGCAGTACTTC	CASSSYLTGGGDEQYF
TRBV13	TRBD1	.	TRBJ2-2	TGTGCCAGCAGCTCCATGGGGACAGGGGGCTCCGGGGAGCTGTTTTTT	CASSSMGTGGSGELFF
TRBV4-1	TRBD1	once	TRBJ1-2	TGCGCCAGCAGCCAAGGCCCCCCACGCCTCGGGACAGACTATGGCTACACCTTC	CASSQGPPRLGTDYGYTF
TRBV10-3	.	.	TRBJ1-1	TGTGCCATCAGATCCAGGGAGAACACTGAAGCTTTCTTT	CAIRSRENTEAFF
TRBV13	TRBD2	.	TRBJ2-3	TGTGCCAGCAGCCTCGGGACTAGCGGGAGTGATACGCAGTATTTT	CASSLGTSGSDTQYF
TRBV7-9	TRBD1	.	TRBJ1-2	TGTGCCAGCAGCTACGAAACCTGGACAGGGGTCGCGGGCTACACCTTC	CASSYETWTGVAGYTF
TRBV13	TRBD2	.	TRBJ2-1	TGTGCCAGCAGCCTACTAGCGGGCAATGAGCAGTTCTTC	CASSLLAGNEQFF
TRBV9	.	.	TRBJ2-2	TGTGCCAGCAGCGCGGGGGGCCGTGCCGGGGAGCTGTTTTTT	CASSAGGRAGELFF
TRBV5-1	TRBD2	.	TRBJ2-2	TGCGCCAGCAGCTTGAAGACTAGCGGGTTCAACACCGGGGAGCTGTTTTTT	CASSLKTSGFNTGELFF
TRBV4-1	.	.	TRBJ2-1	TGCGCCAGCAGCCGGGGCGGTCTCAATGAGCAGTTCTTC	CASSRGGLNEQFF
TRBV11-3	TRBD1	.	TRBJ2-5	TGTGCCAGCAGCAGGACAGGGGAAGAGACCCAGTACTTC	CASSRTGEETQYF
TRBV27	TRBD2	once	TRBJ2-3	TGTGCCAGCAGTTCCGGACTAGCGGGGATCGGCACAGATACGCAGTATTTT	CASSSGLAGIGTDTQYF
TRBV5-1	TRBD2	.	TRBJ2-1	TGCGCCAGCAGCTTGGGACTAGCGGGTTTCATTAATAACAATGAGCAGTTCTTC	CASSLGLAGFINNNEQFF
TRBV7-3	.	.	TRBJ2-1	TGTGCCAGCAGCTCCTCCGGAGGCCGCAATGAGCAGTTCTTC	CASSSSGGRNEQFF
TRBV18	.	.	TRBJ2-7	TGTGCCAGCTCACCGGCGGTAATGGGCGAGCAGTACTTC	CASSPAVMGEQYF
TRBV28	TRBD1	.	TRBJ1-4	TGTGCCAGCAGCCTAAACAGGGGGCAGGACGAAAAACTGTTTTTT	CASSLNRGQDEKLFF
TRBV10-3	.	few	TRBJ2-3	TGTGCCATCAGTGAATCAGGAGGCGGGAACACAGATACGCAGTATTTT	CAISESGGGNTDTQYF
TRBV5-1	.	.	TRBJ2-3	TGCGCCAGCAGCCCGGGGGACCCCACAGATACGCAGTATTTT	CASSPGDPTDTQYF
TRBV9	.	.	TRBJ2-2	TGTGCCAGCGGGGGGGCCTCGGGCACCGGGGAGCTGTTTTTT	CASGGASGTGELFF
TRBV7-2	.	.	TRBJ1-5	TGTGCCAGCAGCCCCGATCCCTATAGCAATCAGCCCCAGCATTTT	CASSPDPYSNQPQHF
TRBV7-8	.	.	TRBJ1-1	TGTGCCAGCAGCTTAGCGGGAGGGGGCACTGAAGCTTTCTTT	CASSLAGGGTEAFF
TRBV6-5	.	.	TRBJ2-5	TGTGCCAGCAGCGAGGGGGGGAAGAGAGAGACCCAGTACTTC	CASSEGGKRETQYF
TRBV4-1	.	.	TRBJ1-2	TGCGCCAGCAGCACCCGGGAGGGCTATGGCTACACCTTC	CASSTREGYGYTF
TRBV10-3	TRBD1	few	TRBJ1-2	TGTGCCACCGGACAGGGAGTCCATGGCTACACCTTC	CATGQGVHGYTF
TRBV5-1	.	once	TRBJ1-4	TGCGCCAGCAGCTTGGGCCAGGCCGTTGGGGAAAAACTGTTTTTT	CASSLGQAVGEKLFF
TRBV28	TRBD2	.	TRBJ2-5	TGTGCCAGCAGGACCCTGGGGGGGAGAAGTTCCTCAGGAGAGACCCAGTACTTC	CASRTLGGRSSSGETQYF
TRBV5-5	.	.	TRBJ2-3	TGTGCCAGCAGCGCCAGGGCAGATACGCAGTATTTT	CASSARADTQYF
TRBV5-6	TRBD1	.	TRBJ1-3	TGTGCCAGCAGCTTGGGAGACAGGGGTGCTGGAAACACCATATATTTT	CASSLGDRGAGNTIYF
TRBV7-9	.	.	TRBJ1-1	TGTGCCAGCAGTCCGGCGGGGGTCAGGGTGCCTGCTTTCTTT	CASSPAGVRVPAFF
TRBV5-1	.	.	TRBJ2-1	TGCGCCAGCAGCTTGGGGCCGTCACTAAGGACTCACCGCAATGAGCAGTTCTTC	CASSLGPSLRTHRNEQFF
TRBV2	.	.	TRBJ2-7	TGTGCCAGCAGCGTTAACGGACTTCAACTAGGGGGCTACGAGCAGTACTTC	CASSVNGLQLGGYEQYF
TRBV30	.	.	TRBJ1-2	TGTGCCTGGAGTCGTTTACAGGGCAATGGCTACACCTTC	CAWSRLQGNGYTF
TRBV5-6	.	.	TRBJ1-2	TGTGCCAGCAGCTTGGATGACACCAACTATGGCTACACCTTC	CASSLDDTNYGYTF
TRBV27	.	.	TRBJ2-3	TGTGCCAGCAGTTTTAGTCCCCGTGATACGCAGTATTTT	CASSFSPRDTQYF
TRBV10-3	.	.	TRBJ1-5	TGTGCCATCAGTGAGTTTATAAATCAGCCCCAGCATTTT	CAISEFINQPQHF
TRBV30	TRBD1	.	TRBJ1-5	TGTGCCTGGAGTTCGGGACAGGGTAATCAGCCCCAGCATTTT	CAWSSGQGNQPQHF
TRBV7-9	.	.	TRBJ2-5	TGTGCCAGCAGCTTCTATGCAGAGACCCAGTACTTC	CASSFYAETQYF
TRBV30	.	.	TRBJ1-5	TGTGCCTGGAGTACCGACAGGCCTCAGCCCCAGCATTTT	CAWSTDRPQPQHF
TRBV11-2	.	.	TRBJ2-7	TGTGCCAGCAGCTTAGTGAGGCCACACTCCTACGAGCAGTACTTC	CASSLVRPHSYEQYF